These T cell receptor beta chains were read from a single sample in a study of blood T cell repertoires in COVID-19. Sequencing was performed with immunoSEQ multiplex PCR; in TCRdb, only in-frame clones are kept and a portion is missing. The table shows 220,000 or so clones, with around 87% occurring only once. The material sequenced was peripheral blood. These receptors all stem from a woman between 45 and 65 years old with COVID-19, enrolled during active disease. The CDR3 runs from the conserved cysteine through the conserved F or W. The order of the fields is J gene, D gene, V gene, clone size, CDR3 protein, CDR3 DNA. The D gene is left open where the match is weak. Not all rows give a size; the values are once, few, many and, for expanded clones, a class.

>TRBJ1-1|TRBD1|TRBV30|-
CACGTGGLNTEAFF
TGTGCCTGCGGGACAGGGGGTTTGAACACTGAAGCTTTCTTT
>TRBJ2-3|TRBD2|TRBV5-1|-
CASRALGGATVTDTQYF
TGCGCCAGCAGGGCCCTCGGGGGGGCGACGGTCACAGATACGCAGTATTTT
>TRBJ1-5|TRBD1|TRBV19|-
CAARGPDSNQPQHF
TGTGCCGCCAGGGGGCCAGATAGCAATCAGCCCCAGCATTTT
>TRBJ1-6|-|TRBV19|-
CATRDSSSYNSPLHF
TGTGCCACCCGGGACTCTAGCTCCTATAATTCACCCCTCCACTTT
>TRBJ2-7|TRBD1|TRBV28|-
CASSRLGQGGYEQYF
TGTGCCAGCAGCCGCCTCGGACAGGGCGGCTACGAGCAGTACTTC
>TRBJ2-5|TRBD1|TRBV5-1|once
CASSLQGTLGRETQYF
TGCGCCAGCAGCTTACAGGGGACCTTAGGGCGGGAGACCCAGTACTTC
>TRBJ2-3|TRBD1|TRBV12-5|-
CASGLVLRGLGDTQYF
TGTGCTAGTGGTTTGGTACTTAGGGGGCTCGGGGATACGCAGTATTTT
>TRBJ2-1|-|TRBV28|-
CASSPPGYRSYNEQFF
TGTGCCAGCAGTCCCCCAGGGTATCGGTCCTACAATGAGCAGTTCTTC
>TRBJ1-1|TRBD1|TRBV4-3|-
CASSRTGGKTEAFF
TGCGCCAGCAGCCGGACAGGGGGGAAAACTGAAGCTTTCTTT
>TRBJ2-1|-|TRBV27|-
CASSFGGRNEQFF
TGTGCCAGCAGTTTCGGGGGGCGAAATGAGCAGTTCTTC
>TRBJ2-7|-|TRBV9|-
CASSVATGTYEQYF
TGTGCCAGCAGCGTAGCTACAGGGACCTACGAGCAGTACTTC
>TRBJ1-1|-|TRBV5-4|-
CASSLDLPDRNTEAFF
TGTGCCAGCAGCTTGGATTTACCCGACAGGAACACTGAAGCTTTCTTT
>TRBJ1-3|-|TRBV28|-
CASREAGVGNTIYF
TGTGCCAGCAGGGAGGCAGGGGTGGGAAACACCATATATTTT
>TRBJ2-3|TRBD2|TRBV27|once
CASNFLAVSTDTQYF
TGTGCCAGCAACTTTCTAGCGGTTAGCACAGATACGCAGTATTTT
>TRBJ2-3|-|TRBV27|-
CASSLGTARDTQYF
TGTGCCAGCAGTTTAGGGACTGCGCGAGATACGCAGTATTTT
>TRBJ2-7|-|TRBV19|-
CASSGTDKTEQYF
TGTGCCAGTAGTGGCACCGACAAGACCGAGCAGTACTTC
>TRBJ1-2|-|TRBV30|-
CAWSALTGIHGYTF
TGTGCCTGGAGTGCCCTGACAGGAATCCATGGCTACACCTTC
>TRBJ1-6|-|TRBV6-5|-
CASRERTVILSPLHF
TGTGCCAGCCGGGAAAGGACAGTAATCCTTTCACCCCTCCACTTT
>TRBJ2-2|TRBD2|TRBV2|-
CASSSAGVNTGELFF
TGTGCCAGCAGCTCAGCGGGGGTGAACACCGGGGAGCTGTTTTTT
>TRBJ2-6|TRBD1|TRBV27|-
CASSSYGQGSGANVLTF
TGTGCCAGCAGTTCCTACGGACAGGGATCCGGGGCCAACGTCCTGACTTTC
>TRBJ2-1|TRBD2|TRBV19|once
CASSISGGAYVGQFF
TGTGCCAGTAGTATTAGCGGGGGGGCCTATGTAGGGCAGTTCTTC
>TRBJ1-1|-|TRBV2|-
CASRIAAVNTEAFF
TGTGCCAGCCGGATTGCGGCTGTTAACACTGAAGCTTTCTTT
>TRBJ2-3|TRBD2|TRBV3-1/TRBV3-2|-
CASSQDYWRGVTDTQYF
TGTGCCAGCAGCCAAGATTATTGGCGGGGGGTCACAGATACGCAGTATTTT
>TRBJ2-5|TRBD1|TRBV19|-
CASSIGAGQGQETQYF
TGTGCCAGTAGTATAGGCGCGGGACAGGGGCAAGAGACCCAGTACTTC
>TRBJ1-5|TRBD1|TRBV6-2/TRBV6-3|once
CASSKYRGSNQPQHF
TGTGCCAGCAGTAAATACAGGGGTAGCAATCAGCCCCAGCATTTT